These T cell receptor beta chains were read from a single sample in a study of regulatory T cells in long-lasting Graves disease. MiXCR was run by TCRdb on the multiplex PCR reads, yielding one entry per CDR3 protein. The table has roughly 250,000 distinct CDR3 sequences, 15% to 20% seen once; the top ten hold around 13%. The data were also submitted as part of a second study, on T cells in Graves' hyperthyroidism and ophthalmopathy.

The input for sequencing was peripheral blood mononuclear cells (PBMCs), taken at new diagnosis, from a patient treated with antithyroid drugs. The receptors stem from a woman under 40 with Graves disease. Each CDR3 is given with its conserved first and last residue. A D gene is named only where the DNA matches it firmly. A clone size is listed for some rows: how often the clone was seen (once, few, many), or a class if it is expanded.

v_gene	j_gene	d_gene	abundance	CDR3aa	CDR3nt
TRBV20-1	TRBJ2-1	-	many	CSARDLRSNEQFF	TGCAGTGCTAGAGATCTCAGAAGCAATGAGCAGTTCTTC
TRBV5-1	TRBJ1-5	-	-	CASSHAGGSGQPQHF	TGCGCCAGCAGTCACGCCGGAGGGTCCGGTCAGCCCCAGCATTTT
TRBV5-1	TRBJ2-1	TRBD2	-	CASSYHGTSGNEQFF	TGCGCCAGCAGCTACCACGGGACTAGCGGCAATGAGCAGTTCTTC
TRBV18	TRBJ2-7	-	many	CASSPQEGTYEQYF	TGTGCCAGCTCACCACAGGAAGGGACCTACGAGCAGTACTTC
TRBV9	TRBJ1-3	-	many	CASSAGVSGNTIYF	TGTGCCAGCAGCGCCGGAGTTTCTGGAAACACCATATATTTT
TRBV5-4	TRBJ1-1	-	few	CASSLLGGPSTEAFF	TGTGCCAGCAGCTTGCTTGGGGGGCCGAGTACTGAAGCTTTCTTT
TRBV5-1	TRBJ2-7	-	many	CASSSWTGPYEQYF	TGCGCCAGCAGCTCCTGGACGGGCCCCTACGAGCAGTACTTC
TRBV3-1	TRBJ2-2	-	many	CASSPRDGTGELFF	TGTGCCAGCAGCCCCAGGGACGGGACCGGGGAGCTGTTTTTT
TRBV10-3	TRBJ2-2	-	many	CAIGGQSNTGELFF	TGTGCCATCGGGGGACAATCGAACACCGGGGAGCTGTTTTTT
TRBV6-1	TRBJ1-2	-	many	CASSEAKDTSGRYGYTF	TGTGCCAGCAGTGAAGCGAAGGACACCTCAGGACGCTATGGCTACACCTTC
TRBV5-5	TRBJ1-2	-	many	CASSLDIYYTF	TGTGCCAGCAGCTTGGACATATACTACACCTTC
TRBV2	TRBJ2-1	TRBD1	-	CASSPKGQGVYNEQFF	TGTGCCAGCAGCCCCAAGGGGCAGGGGGTATACAATGAGCAGTTCTTC
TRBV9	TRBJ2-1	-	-	CASSVIPGSSYNEQFF	TGTGCCAGCAGCGTAATTCCGGGGAGCTCCTACAATGAGCAGTTCTTC
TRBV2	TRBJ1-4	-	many	CASSRDLNEKLFF	TGTGCCAGCAGTCGGGATTTAAATGAAAAACTGTTTTTT
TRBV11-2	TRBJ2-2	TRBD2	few	CASSFRLAGGTGELFF	TGTGCCAGCAGCTTCCGACTAGCGGGTGGCACCGGGGAGCTGTTTTTT
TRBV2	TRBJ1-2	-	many	CASIAGVHGYTF	TGTGCCAGCATAGCAGGGGTTCATGGCTACACCTTC
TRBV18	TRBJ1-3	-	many	CASSPSQGSGNTIYF	TGTGCCAGCTCACCCTCGCAGGGCTCTGGAAACACCATATATTTT
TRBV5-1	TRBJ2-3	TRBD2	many	CASSLDPGGGTQYF	TGCGCCAGCAGCTTGGACCCGGGGGGGGGTACGCAGTATTTT
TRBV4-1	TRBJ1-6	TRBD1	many	CASSQEQGGSPLHF	TGCGCCAGCAGCCAAGAGCAGGGGGGTTCACCCCTCCACTTT
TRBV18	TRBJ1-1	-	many	CASSPPEGGRAFF	TGTGCCAGCTCACCTCCCGAGGGGGGGAGAGCTTTCTTT
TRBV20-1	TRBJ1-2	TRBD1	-	CSAPRTGVTPTYGYTF	TGCAGTGCCCCTCGGACAGGGGTTACTCCTACCTATGGCTACACCTTC
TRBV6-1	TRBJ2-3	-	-	CASSLVTRDTQYF	TGTGCCAGCAGCCTGGTTACTAGGGATACGCAGTATTTT
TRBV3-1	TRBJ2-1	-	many	CASSQGSAQQFF	TGTGCCAGCAGCCAAGGGTCCGCTCAGCAGTTCTTC
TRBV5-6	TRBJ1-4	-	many	CASSLLGGDEKLFF	TGTGCCAGCAGCTTGCTTGGAGGGGATGAAAAACTGTTTTTT
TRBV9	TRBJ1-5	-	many	CASSVDAYSNQPQHF	TGTGCCAGCAGCGTAGACGCGTATAGCAATCAGCCCCAGCATTTT
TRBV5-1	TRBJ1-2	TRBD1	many	CASSTGQGWGYTF	TGCGCCAGCAGCACGGGACAGGGCTGGGGCTACACCTTC
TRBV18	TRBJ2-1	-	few	CASSPPRSENNEQFF	TGTGCCAGCTCACCACCTAGAAGCGAAAACAATGAGCAGTTCTTC
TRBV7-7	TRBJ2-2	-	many	CKCSRELDRTGELFF	TGTAAATGTTCCAGAGAGTTAGATAGGACCGGGGAGCTGTTTTTT
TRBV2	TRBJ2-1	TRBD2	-	CASSGGGHEQFF	TGTGCCAGCAGTGGCGGGGGGCATGAGCAGTTCTTC
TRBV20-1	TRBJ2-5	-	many	CSARGGASQETQYF	TGCAGTGCCAGAGGGGGAGCCAGCCAAGAGACCCAGTACTTC
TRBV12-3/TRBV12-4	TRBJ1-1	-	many	CASSLDWGTEAFF	TGTGCCAGCAGTTTGGACTGGGGCACTGAAGCTTTCTTT
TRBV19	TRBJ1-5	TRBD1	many	CASSRAAGQPWDQPQHF	TGTGCCAGTAGTCGCGCGGCGGGACAGCCCTGGGATCAGCCCCAGCATTTT
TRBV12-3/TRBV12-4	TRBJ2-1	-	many	CASSGGQTSYNEQFF	TGTGCCAGCAGTGGTGGACAGACCTCCTACAATGAGCAGTTCTTC
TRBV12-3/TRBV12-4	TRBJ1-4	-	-	CASSWGTATNEKLFF	TGTGCCAGCAGTTGGGGGACCGCAACTAATGAAAAACTGTTTTTT
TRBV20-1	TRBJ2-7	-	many	CSARIPHLEGQAYEQYF	TGCAGTGCTAGAATCCCACACCTTGAGGGGCAAGCCTACGAGCAGTACTTC
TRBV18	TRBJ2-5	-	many	CASSPPPGEETQYF	TGTGCCAGCTCACCCCCTCCCGGGGAGGAGACCCAGTACTTC
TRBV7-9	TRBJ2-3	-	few	CASSSPRGITDTQYF	TGTGCCAGCAGCTCCCCCAGGGGAATCACAGATACGCAGTATTTT
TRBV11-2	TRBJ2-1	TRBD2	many	CASSPGTGGYLYNEQFF	TGTGCCAGCAGCCCTGGTACCGGGGGGTACCTCTACAATGAGCAGTTCTTC
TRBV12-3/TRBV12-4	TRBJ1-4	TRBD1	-	CASSWDRGKTNEKLFF	TGTGCCAGCAGTTGGGACAGGGGGAAAACTAATGAAAAACTGTTTTTT
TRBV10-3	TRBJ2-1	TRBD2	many	CAIRGGPGGPSYNEQFF	TGTGCCATCAGGGGGGGCCCGGGGGGGCCATCCTACAATGAGCAGTTCTTC